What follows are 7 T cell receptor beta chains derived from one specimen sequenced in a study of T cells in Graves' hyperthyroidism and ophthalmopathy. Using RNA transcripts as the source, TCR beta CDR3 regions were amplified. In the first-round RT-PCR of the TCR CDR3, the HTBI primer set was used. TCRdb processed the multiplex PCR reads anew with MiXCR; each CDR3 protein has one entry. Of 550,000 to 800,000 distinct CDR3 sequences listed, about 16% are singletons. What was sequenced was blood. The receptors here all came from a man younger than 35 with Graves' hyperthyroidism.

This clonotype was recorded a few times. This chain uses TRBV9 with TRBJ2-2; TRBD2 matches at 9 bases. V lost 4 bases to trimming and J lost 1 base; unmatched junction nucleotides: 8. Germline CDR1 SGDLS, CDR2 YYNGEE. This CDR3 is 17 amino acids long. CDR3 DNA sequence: TGTGCCAGCAGCTTTCTTAGCGGGAGCGAGAACACCGGGGAGCTGTTTTTT. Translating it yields CASSFLSGSENTGELFF.

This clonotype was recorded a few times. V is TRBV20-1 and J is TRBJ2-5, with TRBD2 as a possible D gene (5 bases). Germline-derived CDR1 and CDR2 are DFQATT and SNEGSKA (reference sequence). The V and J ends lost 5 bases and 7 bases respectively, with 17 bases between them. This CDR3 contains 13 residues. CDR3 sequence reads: CSALYVQEVTQYF. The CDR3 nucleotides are TGCAGTGCTCTCTACGTGCAGGAGGTGACCCAGTACTTC.

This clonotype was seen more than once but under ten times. The CDR3 DNA sequence: TGTGCCAGCAGCTTTAGGAGGGAGGGCTGGGGGACAGATACGCAGTATTTT. Its protein product is CASSFRREGWGTDTQYF. V is TRBV7-2 and J is TRBJ2-3; TRBD2 matches 7 bases. The CDR3 is made up of 17 amino acids. V shed 3 bases and J 3 bases; nucleotides not matched to a gene: 12. Germline V gives CDR1 SGHTA, CDR2 FQGNSA.

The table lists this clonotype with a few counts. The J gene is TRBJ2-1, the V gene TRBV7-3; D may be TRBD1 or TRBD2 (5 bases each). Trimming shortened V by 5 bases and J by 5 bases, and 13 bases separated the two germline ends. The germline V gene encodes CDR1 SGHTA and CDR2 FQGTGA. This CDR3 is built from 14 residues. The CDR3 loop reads CASSRGPMNNEQFF. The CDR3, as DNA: TGTGCCAGCAGCCGGGGACCGATGAACAATGAGCAGTTCTTC.

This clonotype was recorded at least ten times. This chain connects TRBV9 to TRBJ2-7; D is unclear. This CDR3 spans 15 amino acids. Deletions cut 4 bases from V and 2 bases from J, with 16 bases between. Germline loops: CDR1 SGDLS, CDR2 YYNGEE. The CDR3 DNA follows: TGTGCCAGCAGCCCGAGAATAGATGGCCCCTACGAGCAGTACTTC. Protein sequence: CASSPRIDGPYEQYF.

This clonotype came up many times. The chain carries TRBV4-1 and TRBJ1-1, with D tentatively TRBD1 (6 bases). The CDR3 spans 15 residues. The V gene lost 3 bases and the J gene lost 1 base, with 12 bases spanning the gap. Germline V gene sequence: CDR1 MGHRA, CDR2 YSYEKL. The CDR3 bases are TGCGCCAGCAGCCAGACAGGTTCTGCGAACACTGAAGCTTTCTTT. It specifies CASSQTGSANTEAFF.

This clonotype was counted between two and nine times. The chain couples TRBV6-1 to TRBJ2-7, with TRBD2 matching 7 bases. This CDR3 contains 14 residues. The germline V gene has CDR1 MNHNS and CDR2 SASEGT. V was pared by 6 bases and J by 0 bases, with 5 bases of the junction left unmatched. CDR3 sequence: CASSHRDYSYEQYF. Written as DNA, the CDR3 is TGTGCCAGCAGCCACCGGGACTACTCCTACGAGCAGTACTTC.